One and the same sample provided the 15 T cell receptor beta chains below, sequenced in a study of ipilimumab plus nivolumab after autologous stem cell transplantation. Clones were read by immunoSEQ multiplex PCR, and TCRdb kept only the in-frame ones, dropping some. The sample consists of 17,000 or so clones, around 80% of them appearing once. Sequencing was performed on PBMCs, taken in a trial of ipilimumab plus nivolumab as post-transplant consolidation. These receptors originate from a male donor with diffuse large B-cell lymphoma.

CDR3 loop: CASSIEDRGQETQYF. The DNA of the CDR3 is TGTGCCAGTAGTATAGAGGACAGGGGGCAAGAGACCCAGTACTTC. The gene calls are TRBV19 and TRBJ2-5; 10 bases are a match to TRBD1. The germline V gene encodes CDR1 LNHDA and CDR2 SQIVND (reference sequence). This CDR3 comprises 15 residues. Trimming cost V 0 bases and J 2 bases; bases outside gene matches: 0.

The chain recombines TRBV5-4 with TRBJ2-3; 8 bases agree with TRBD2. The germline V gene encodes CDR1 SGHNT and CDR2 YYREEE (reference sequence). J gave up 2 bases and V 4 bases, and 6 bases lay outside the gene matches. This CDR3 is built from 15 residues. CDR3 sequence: CASSKLADVTDTQYF. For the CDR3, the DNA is TGTGCCAGCAGCAAACTAGCGGATGTCACAGATACGCAGTATTTT.

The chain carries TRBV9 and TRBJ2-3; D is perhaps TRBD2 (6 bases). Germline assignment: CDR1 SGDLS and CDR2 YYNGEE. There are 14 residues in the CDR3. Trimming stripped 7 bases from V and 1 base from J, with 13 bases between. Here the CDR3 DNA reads TGTGCCAGCGGTCTTGGGACTCGCACAGATACGCAGTATTTT. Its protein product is CASGLGTRTDTQYF. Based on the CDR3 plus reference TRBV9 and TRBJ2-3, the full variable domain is DSGVTQTPKHLITATGQRVTLRCSPRSGDLSVYWYQQSLDQGLQFLIQYYNGEERAKGNILERFSAQQFPDLHSELNLSSLELGDSALYFCASGLGTRTDTQYFGPGTRLTVL.

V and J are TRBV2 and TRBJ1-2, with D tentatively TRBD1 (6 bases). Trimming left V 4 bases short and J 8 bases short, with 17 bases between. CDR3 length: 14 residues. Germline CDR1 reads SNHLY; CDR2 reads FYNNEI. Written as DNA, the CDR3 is TGTGCCAGCAGTGGAGGGGGTGGGGCCTACGGCTACACCTTC. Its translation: CASSGGGGAYGYTF. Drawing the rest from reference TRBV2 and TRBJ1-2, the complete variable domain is EPEVTQTPSHQVTQMGQEVILRCVPISNHLYFYWYRQILGQKVEFLVSFYNNEISEKSEIFDDQFSVERPDGSNFTLKIRSTKLEDSAMYFCASSGGGGAYGYTFGSGTRLTVV.

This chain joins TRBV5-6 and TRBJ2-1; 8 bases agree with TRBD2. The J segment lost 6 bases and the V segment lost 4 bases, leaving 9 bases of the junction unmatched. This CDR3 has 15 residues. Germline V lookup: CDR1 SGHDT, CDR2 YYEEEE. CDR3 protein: CASSLSGEASNEQFF. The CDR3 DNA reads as TGTGCCAGCAGCCTTAGCGGGGAGGCTTCCAATGAGCAGTTCTTC.

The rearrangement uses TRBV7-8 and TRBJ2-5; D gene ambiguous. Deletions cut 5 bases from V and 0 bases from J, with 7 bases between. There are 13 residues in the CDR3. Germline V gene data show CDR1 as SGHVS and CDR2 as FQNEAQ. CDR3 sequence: CASSTWDQETQYF. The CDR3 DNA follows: TGTGCCAGCAGCACATGGGACCAAGAGACCCAGTACTTC.

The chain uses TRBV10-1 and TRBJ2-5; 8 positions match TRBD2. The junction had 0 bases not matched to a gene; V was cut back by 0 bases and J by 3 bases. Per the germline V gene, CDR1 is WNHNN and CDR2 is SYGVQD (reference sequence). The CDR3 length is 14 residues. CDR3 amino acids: CASSESTSEETQYF. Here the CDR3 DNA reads TGCGCCAGCAGTGAGTCGACTAGCGAAGAGACCCAGTACTTC.

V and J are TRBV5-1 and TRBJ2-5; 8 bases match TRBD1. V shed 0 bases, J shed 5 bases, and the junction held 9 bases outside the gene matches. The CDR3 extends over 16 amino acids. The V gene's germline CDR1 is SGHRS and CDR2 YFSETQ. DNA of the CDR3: TGCGCCAGCAGCTTGGCGGCAGGGGGCTTGGAGGAGACCCAGTACTTC. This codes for CASSLAAGGLEETQYF.

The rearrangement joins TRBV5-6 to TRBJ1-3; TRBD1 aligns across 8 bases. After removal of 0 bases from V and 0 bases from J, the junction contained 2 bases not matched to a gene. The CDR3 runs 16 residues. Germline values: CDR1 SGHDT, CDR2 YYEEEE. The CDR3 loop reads CASSLGTGTSGNTIYF. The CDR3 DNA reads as TGTGCCAGCAGCTTGGGGACAGGGACCTCTGGAAACACCATATATTTT.

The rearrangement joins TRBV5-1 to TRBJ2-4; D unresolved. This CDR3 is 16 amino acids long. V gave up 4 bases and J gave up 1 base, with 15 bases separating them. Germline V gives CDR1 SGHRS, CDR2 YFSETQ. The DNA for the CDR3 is TGCGCCAGCAGCGAGGCGTTTCGTGGGGCCAAAAACATTCAGTACTTC. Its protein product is CASSEAFRGAKNIQYF.

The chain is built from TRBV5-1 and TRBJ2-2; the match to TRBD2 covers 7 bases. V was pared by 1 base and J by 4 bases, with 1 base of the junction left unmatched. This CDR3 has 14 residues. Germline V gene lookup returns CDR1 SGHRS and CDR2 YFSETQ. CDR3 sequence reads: CASSLTGGTGELFF. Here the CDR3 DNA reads TGCGCCAGCAGCTTGACGGGGGGCACCGGGGAGCTGTTTTTT.

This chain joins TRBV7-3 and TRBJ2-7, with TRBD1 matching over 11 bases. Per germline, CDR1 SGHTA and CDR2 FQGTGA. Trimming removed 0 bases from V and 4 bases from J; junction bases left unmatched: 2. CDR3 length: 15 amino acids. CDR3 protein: CASSLTGTGGYEQYF. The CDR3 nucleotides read TGTGCCAGCAGCTTAACCGGGACAGGGGGTTACGAGCAGTACTTC. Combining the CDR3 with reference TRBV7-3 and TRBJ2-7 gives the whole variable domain GAGVSQTPSNKVTEKGKYVELRCDPISGHTALYWYRQSLGQGPEFLIYFQGTGAADDSGLPNDRFFAVRPEGSVSTLKIQRTERGDSAVYLCASSLTGTGGYEQYFGPGTRLTVT.

CDR3 amino acids: CASSLRLAGAYNEQFF. CDR3 DNA: TGCGCCAGCAGCCTAAGACTAGCGGGGGCCTACAATGAGCAGTTCTTC. J is TRBJ2-1 and V is TRBV5-1; TRBD2 matches 12 bases. Germline CDR1 is SGHRS and CDR2 is YFSETQ. The CDR3 consists of 16 residues. Trimming cost V 4 bases and J 2 bases; bases outside gene matches: 4.

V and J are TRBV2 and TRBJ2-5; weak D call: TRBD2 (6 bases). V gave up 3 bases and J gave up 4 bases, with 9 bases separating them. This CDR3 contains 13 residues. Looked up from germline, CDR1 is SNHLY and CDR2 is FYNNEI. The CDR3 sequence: CASSDAGRETQYF. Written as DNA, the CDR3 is TGTGCCAGCAGTGATGCGGGAAGAGAGACCCAGTACTTC.

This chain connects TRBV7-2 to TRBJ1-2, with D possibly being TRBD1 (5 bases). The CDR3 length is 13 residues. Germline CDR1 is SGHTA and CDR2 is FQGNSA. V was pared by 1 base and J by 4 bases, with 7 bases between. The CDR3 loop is CASSLGGIYGYTF. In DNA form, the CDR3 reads TGTGCCAGCAGCTTAGGGGGGATCTATGGCTACACCTTC.